The TCR beta chain described here comes from a study of blood T cell repertoires in COVID-19. V was trimmed by 4 bases and J by 4 bases, leaving 17 bases between them. This CDR3 is 15 amino acids long. Germline values: CDR1 SGDLS, CDR2 YYNGEE. Profiling relied on immunoSEQ multiplex PCR, and the TCRdb table lists in-frame clones only, not all of them. The sample holds about 200,000 clones, about 81% seen once. The chain has TRBV9 and TRBJ1-1, with D unresolved. Sequenced material: peripheral blood. The sequence derives from a woman aged 70-85 years with COVID-19, enrolled during active disease. CDR3 residues: CASSPQAVGGTEAFF. In DNA form, the CDR3 reads TGTGCCAGCAGCCCCCAGGCGGTTGGAGGCACTGAAGCTTTCTTT. The full variable domain, with the rest looked up from reference TRBV9 and TRBJ1-1, is DSGVTQTPKHLITATGQRVTLRCSPRSGDLSVYWYQQSLDQGLQFLIQYYNGEERAKGNILERFSAQQFPDLHSELNLSSLELGDSALYFCASSPQAVGGTEAFFGQGTRLTVV.